Detailed here is one T cell receptor (beta chain). Its antigen is unknown. The junction departs from the called germline gene at one end, perhaps through a read error. The sample is drawn from a study of T cells in Graves' hyperthyroidism and ophthalmopathy. Study-wide points: A model of 13 V-J features distinguished ophthalmopathy from stable hyperthyroidism.

Amplified TCR beta CDR3 regions came from RNA transcripts. HTBI primers were employed in a first-round RT-PCR of the TCR CDR3. Each CDR3 protein is one row after TCRdb ran MiXCR on the multiplex PCR reads. Here the sample spans some 500,000 distinct CDR3 sequences, approximately 24% being singletons. This sequence was found in a woman younger than 45 with Graves' ophthalmopathy. The sample consisted of blood.

The CDR3 region has the DNA TGCAGGGTTGGAGGGGGCGAAGCTTTCTTT. Protein product: CRVGGGEAFF. The chain recombines TRBV29-1 with TRBJ1-1, with 7 bases aligning to TRBD1. Germline-derived CDR1 and CDR2 are SQVTM and ANQGSEA. CDR3 length: 10 amino acids.